This T cell receptor (beta chain) came from a study of T cell responses to AZD1222 COVID-19 vaccine. Study-level points and caveats: None of the repertoires were sampled until the peak T cell response had passed.

The CDR3 totals 13 residues. With 4 bases clipped from V and 4 bases from J, the junction kept 1 base outside the gene matches. Germline V gene sequence: CDR1 LGHDT, CDR2 YNNKEL (reference sequence). In regard to this clone: Its antigen is unidentified.

Data came from immunoSEQ multiplex PCR; TCRdb stores just in-frame clones and leaves some out. The table has 90,000 to 130,000 clones, roughly four fifths seen once. The rearrangement links TRBV3-1 (or the pseudogene TRBV3-2) to TRBJ2-1, with 7 positions matching TRBD1. Here the sequenced sample was peripheral blood, taken on day 0 of AZD1222 vaccination. This TCR was recovered from an adult in good health. The CDR3 sequence is CASSPQGYNEQFF. In nucleotides, the CDR3 is TGTGCCAGCAGCCCACAGGGGTACAATGAGCAGTTCTTC.